The sequence of this T cell receptor beta chain was determined in a study of blood T cell repertoires in COVID-19. Study details: Samples taken during acute and convalescent COVID-19 were collected in the United States, Italy and Spain.

This CDR3 spans 18 amino acids. In germline, CDR1 is LNHDA, CDR2 SQIVND (reference sequence). V dropped 0 bases and J dropped 0 bases, with 12 bases sitting between them. Participants were aged roughly 18 to 90 years from around 24 US areas. Sequencing was performed with immunoSEQ multiplex PCR; in TCRdb, only in-frame clones are kept and a portion is missing. This sample yields about 240,000 clones, of which 70% to 90% are seen a single time; about 3.3% belongs to the top ten. Sequenced input: PBMCs or T cells enriched from blood (not recorded which). This chain joins TRBV19 and TRBJ2-6, with D perhaps matching TRBD1 (5 bases). This sequence was found in a middle-aged woman with acute COVID-19. The CDR3 reads CASSIDYEDNSGANVLTF. The CDR3 DNA is TGTGCCAGTAGTATAGATTATGAGGACAACTCTGGGGCCAACGTCCTGACTTTC.